Below, one T cell receptor (beta chain) is given with its context. Its antigen is still unknown. This entry belongs to a study of T cell responses to AZD1222 COVID-19 vaccine. General observations from the study: Only five or six AZD1222 recipients tested seropositive at baseline. Targets within unmutated variant regions were reportedly found for nearly half of spike-specific TCRs.

Some clones are missing from TCRdb's copy, which holds only in-frame ones; the method was immunoSEQ multiplex PCR. The data hold roughly 150,000 clones, with roughly 87% observed a single time. The CDR3 totals 15 residues. CDR1 SGHNT and CDR2 YYREEE come from the germline V gene (reference sequence). The V and J ends lost 6 bases and 4 bases, in that order; junction bases with no gene match: 12. Doses given second, at about 4 or about 12 weeks, were pooled. This material consisted of peripheral blood, taken 28 days after the second AZD1222 dose. This TCR was sampled from an adult who received the AZD1222 COVID-19 vaccine. The chain links TRBV5-4 to TRBJ1-2, with 7 bases aligning to TRBD1. CDR3 in amino acids: CASTKSGTAPYGYTF. CDR3 DNA sequence: TGTGCCAGCACGAAATCCGGGACAGCCCCCTATGGCTACACCTTC.